This TCR beta chain was recorded in a study of blood T cells in healthy people across ages. CDR3 size: 14 residues. Trimming shortened V by 5 bases and J by 4 bases, and 15 bases separated the two germline ends. Germline V gene data show CDR1 as SGHTA and CDR2 as FQGNSA. With a J-beta primer mix and a sample-barcoded 5' primer, a second PCR ran 7 to 11 cycles. One entry per CDR3 protein, called by TCRdb with MiXCR from the 5' RACE reads. Among about 780,000 distinct CDR3 sequences listed, about 62% were seen once. Sequencing was performed on blood. This chain connects TRBV7-2 to TRBJ2-7; D is ambiguous. The source of this sequence is a man between 25 and 39 years old in good health. The CDR3 DNA reads as TGTGCCAGCAGCCCAGAGCCAGGATATTACGAGCAGTACTTC. Its protein product is CASSPEPGYYEQYF.